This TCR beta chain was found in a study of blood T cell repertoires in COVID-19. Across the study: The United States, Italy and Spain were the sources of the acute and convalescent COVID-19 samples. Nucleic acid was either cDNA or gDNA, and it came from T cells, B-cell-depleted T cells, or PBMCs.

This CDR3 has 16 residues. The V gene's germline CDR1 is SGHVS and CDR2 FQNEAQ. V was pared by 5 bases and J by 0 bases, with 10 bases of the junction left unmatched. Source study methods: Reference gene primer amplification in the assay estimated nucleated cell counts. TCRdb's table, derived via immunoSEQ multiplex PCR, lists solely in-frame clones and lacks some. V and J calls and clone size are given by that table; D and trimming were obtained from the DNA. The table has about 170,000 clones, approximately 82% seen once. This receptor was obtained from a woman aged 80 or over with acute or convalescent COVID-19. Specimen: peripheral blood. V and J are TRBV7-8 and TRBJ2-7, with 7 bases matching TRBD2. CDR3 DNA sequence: TGTGCCAGCAGCGAAGGACTAGAAGTACGCTCCTACGAGCAGTACTTC. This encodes CASSEGLEVRSYEQYF. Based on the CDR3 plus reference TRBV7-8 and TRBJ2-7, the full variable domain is GAGVSQSPRYKVAKRGQDVALRCDPISGHVSLFWYQQALGQGPEFLTYFQNEAQLDKSGLPSDRFFAERPEGSVSTLKIQRTQQEDSAVYLCASSEGLEVRSYEQYFGPGTRLTVT.